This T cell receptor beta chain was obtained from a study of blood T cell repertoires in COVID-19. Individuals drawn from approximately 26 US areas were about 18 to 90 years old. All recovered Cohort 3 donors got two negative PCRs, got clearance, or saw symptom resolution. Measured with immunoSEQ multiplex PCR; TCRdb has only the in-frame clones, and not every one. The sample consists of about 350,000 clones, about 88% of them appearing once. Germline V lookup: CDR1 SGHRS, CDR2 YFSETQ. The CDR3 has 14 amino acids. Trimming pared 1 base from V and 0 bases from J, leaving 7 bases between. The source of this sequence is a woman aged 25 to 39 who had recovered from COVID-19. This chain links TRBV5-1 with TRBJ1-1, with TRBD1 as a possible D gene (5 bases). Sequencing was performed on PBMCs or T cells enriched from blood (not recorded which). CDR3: CASSLSTVNTEAFF. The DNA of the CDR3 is TGCGCCAGCAGCTTGTCGACAGTGAACACTGAAGCTTTCTTT.